A single sample is the source of the 8 T cell receptor beta chains below, sequenced in a study of blood T cell repertoires in COVID-19. Assay used: immunoSEQ multiplex PCR; TCRdb lists only in-frame clones, some missing. The table has about 180,000 clones, about 84% seen once. The sequencing sample was made of peripheral blood. These receptors were collected from a human donor in a cohort sampled during active COVID-19.

The chain combines TRBV5-1 with TRBJ1-2, with 11 positions matching TRBD1. The CDR3 consists of 16 residues. Losses at the gene ends were 4 bases for V and 3 bases for J; bases not matched to a gene: 8. In germline, CDR1 is SGHRS, CDR2 YFSETQ. The CDR3 DNA reads TGCGCCAGCAGCCCGGGACAGGGGGTTAGGGACTATGGCTACACCTTC. Its translation is CASSPGQGVRDYGYTF.

CDR3 nucleotides: TGTGCCATCGGCACGAATCAGACCGGGACAGGGGGCCTTGGGACCCAGTACTTC. Translating gives CAIGTNQTGTGGLGTQYF. The chain recombines TRBV10-3 with TRBJ2-5; 12 bases match TRBD1. The V and J ends lost 8 bases and 7 bases, in that order; junction bases with no gene match: 20. Germline V gene sequence: CDR1 ENHRY, CDR2 SYGVKD. The CDR3 runs to 18 residues.

The sample holds one count of this clone. The V gene is TRBV28, the J gene TRBJ1-1; a possible D gene is TRBD1 (6 bases). Trimming cost V 5 bases and J 4 bases, with 17 bases left between them. Germline V gives CDR1 MDHEN, CDR2 SYDVKM. The CDR3 contains 15 residues. CDR3 loop: CASSGGWHRATEAFF. Here the CDR3 DNA reads TGTGCCAGCAGTGGGGGCTGGCATAGGGCCACTGAAGCTTTCTTT. The complete variable domain, with remaining parts taken from reference TRBV28 and TRBJ1-1, reads DVKVTQSSRYLVKRTGEKVFLECVQDMDHENMFWYRQDPGLGLRLIYFSYDVKMKEKGDIPEGYSVSREKKERFSLILESASTNQTSMYLCASSGGWHRATEAFFGQGTRLTVV.

V is TRBV5-1 and J is TRBJ2-3, with a tentative D call TRBD2 (7 bases). The CDR3 totals 15 residues. V lost 5 bases and J lost 5, with 18 bases in between. Germline CDR1 SGHRS, CDR2 YFSETQ. CDR3 bases: TGCGCCAGCAGGGTGCTGGGGGGGCCGGGAGATACGCAGTATTTT. Its protein product is CASRVLGGPGDTQYF.

This sequence joins TRBV12-3 or TRBV12-4 and TRBJ2-3; D gene uncertain. The CDR3 has 11 residues. Trimming took off 6 bases at V and 6 bases at J, with 7 bases between the two ends. CDR3 nucleotide sequence: TGTGCCAGCAGCCCCTACGATACGCAGTATTTT. It specifies CASSPYDTQYF.

The V gene is TRBV7-9, the J gene TRBJ2-5; D possibly corresponds to TRBD2 (5 bases). Germline V gene lookup returns CDR1 SEHNR and CDR2 FQNEAQ (reference sequence). This CDR3 is 13 amino acids long. Trimming stripped 7 bases from V and 5 bases from J, with 14 bases between. CDR3 nucleotides: TGTGCCAGCAAATCGGCGGGTGAGGAGACCCAGTACTTC. This codes for CASKSAGEETQYF.

The chain employs TRBV27 and TRBJ2-5; 12 nucleotides line up with TRBD2. The germline V gene has CDR1 MNHEY and CDR2 SMNVEV (reference sequence). This CDR3 is built from 15 residues. V lost 5 bases and J lost 7; bases outside the gene matches: 8. CDR3 in DNA: TGTGCCAGCAGTAACCTAGCGGGGGGGGGCGGGACCCAGTACTTC. Translated, it gives CASSNLAGGGGTQYF.

This rearrangement joins TRBV27 to TRBJ2-1; D unresolved. The CDR3 is 13 amino acids. V lost 0 bases to trimming and J lost 7 bases, with 7 bases between them. Germline CDR1 and CDR2: MNHEY and SMNVEV (reference sequence). The CDR3 region is CASSLSRQNEQFF. DNA for the CDR3: TGTGCCAGCAGTTTATCGAGGCAGAATGAGCAGTTCTTC.